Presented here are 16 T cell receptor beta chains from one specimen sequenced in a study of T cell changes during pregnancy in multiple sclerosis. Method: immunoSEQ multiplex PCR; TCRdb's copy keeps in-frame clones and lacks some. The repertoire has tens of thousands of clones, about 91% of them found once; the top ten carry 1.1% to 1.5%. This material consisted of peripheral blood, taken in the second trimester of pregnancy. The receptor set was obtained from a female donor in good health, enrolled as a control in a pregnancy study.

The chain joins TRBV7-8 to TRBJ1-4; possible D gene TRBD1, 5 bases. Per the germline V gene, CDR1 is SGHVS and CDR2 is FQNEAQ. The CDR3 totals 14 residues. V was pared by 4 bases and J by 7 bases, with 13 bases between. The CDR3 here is CASSSRQRGEKLFF. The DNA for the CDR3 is TGTGCCAGCAGCTCCCGACAAAGGGGTGAAAAACTGTTTTTT.

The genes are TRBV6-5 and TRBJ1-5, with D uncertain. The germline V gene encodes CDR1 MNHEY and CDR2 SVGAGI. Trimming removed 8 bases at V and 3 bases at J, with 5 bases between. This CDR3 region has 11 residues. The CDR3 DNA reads TGTGCCAGCTCATTCAATCAGCCCCAGCATTTT. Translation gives CASSFNQPQHF.

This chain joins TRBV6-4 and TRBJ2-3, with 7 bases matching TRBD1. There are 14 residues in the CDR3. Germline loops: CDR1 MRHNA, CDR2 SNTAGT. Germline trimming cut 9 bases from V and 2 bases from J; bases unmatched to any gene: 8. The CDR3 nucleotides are TGTGCCAGTAGATGGGGACAGAACACAGATACGCAGTATTTT. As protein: CASRWGQNTDTQYF.

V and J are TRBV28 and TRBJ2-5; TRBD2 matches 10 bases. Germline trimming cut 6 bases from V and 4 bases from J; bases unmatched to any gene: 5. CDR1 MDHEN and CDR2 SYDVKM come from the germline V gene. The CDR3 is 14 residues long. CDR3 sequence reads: CASRLSGRTETQYF. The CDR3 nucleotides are TGTGCCAGCAGGCTTAGCGGGAGGACAGAGACCCAGTACTTC.

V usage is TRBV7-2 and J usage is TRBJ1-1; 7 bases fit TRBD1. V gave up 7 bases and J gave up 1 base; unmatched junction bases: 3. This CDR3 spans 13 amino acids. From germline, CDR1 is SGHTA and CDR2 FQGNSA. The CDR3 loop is CASKDRRNTEAFF. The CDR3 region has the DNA TGTGCCAGCAAGGACAGGCGGAACACTGAAGCTTTCTTT.

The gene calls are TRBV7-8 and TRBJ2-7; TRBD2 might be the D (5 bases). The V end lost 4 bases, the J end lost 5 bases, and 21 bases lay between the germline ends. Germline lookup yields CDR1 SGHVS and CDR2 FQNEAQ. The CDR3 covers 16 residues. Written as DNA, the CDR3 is TGTGCCAGCAGCTCTAGGCGGGCATCCCCGAAGGACGAGCAGTACTTC. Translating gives CASSSRRASPKDEQYF.

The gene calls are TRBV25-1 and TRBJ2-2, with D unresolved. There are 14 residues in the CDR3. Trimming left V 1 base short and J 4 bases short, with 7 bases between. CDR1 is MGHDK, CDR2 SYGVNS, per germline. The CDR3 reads CASSESSFTGELFF. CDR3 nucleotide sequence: TGTGCCAGCAGTGAATCCTCCTTCACCGGGGAGCTGTTTTTT.

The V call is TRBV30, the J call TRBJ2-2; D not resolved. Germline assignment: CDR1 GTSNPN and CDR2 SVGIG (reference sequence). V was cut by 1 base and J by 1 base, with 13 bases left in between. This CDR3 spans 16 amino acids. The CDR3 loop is CAWSEFEVLNTGELFF. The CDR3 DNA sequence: TGTGCCTGGAGTGAATTCGAGGTTTTGAACACCGGGGAGCTGTTTTTT.

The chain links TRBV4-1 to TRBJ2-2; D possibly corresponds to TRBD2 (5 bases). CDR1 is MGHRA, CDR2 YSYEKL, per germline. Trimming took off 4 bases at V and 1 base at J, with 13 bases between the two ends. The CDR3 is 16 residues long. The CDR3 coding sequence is TGCGCCAGCAGCCCCTTGAGGGAGCGGAACACCGGGGAGCTGTTTTTT. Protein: CASSPLRERNTGELFF.

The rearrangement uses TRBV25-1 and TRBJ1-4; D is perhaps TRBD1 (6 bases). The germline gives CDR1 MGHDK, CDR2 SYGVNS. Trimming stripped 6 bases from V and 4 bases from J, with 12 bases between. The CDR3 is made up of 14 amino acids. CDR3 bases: TGTGCCAGCAGCCAACAGGGATATAATGAAAAACTGTTTTTT. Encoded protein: CASSQQGYNEKLFF.

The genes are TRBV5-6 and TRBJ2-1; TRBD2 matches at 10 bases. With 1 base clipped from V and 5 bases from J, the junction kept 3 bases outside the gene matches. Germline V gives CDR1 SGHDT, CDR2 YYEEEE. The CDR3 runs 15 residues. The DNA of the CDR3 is TGTGCCAGCAGCTTGTTAGCGGGAGGCCACAATGAGCAGTTCTTC. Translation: CASSLLAGGHNEQFF.

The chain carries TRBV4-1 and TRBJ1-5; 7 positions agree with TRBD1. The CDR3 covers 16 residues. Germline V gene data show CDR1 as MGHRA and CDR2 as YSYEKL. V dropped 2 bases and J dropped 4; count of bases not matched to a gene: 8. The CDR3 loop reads CASSQTPGQLNQPQHF. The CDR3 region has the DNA TGCGCCAGCAGCCAAACACCGGGACAGCTAAATCAGCCCCAGCATTTT.

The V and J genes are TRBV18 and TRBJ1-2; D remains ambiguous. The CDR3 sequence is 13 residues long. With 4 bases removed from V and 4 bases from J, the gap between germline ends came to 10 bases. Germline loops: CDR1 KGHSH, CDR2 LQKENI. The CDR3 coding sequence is TGTGCCAGCTCACAAGCGGCCCTCTATGGCTACACCTTC. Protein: CASSQAALYGYTF. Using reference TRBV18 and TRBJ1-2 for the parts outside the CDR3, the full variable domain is NAGVMQNPRHLVRRRGQEARLRCSPMKGHSHVYWYRQLPEEGLKFMVYLQKENIIDESGMPKERFSAEFPKEGPSILRIQQVVRGDSAAYFCASSQAALYGYTFGSGTRLTVV.

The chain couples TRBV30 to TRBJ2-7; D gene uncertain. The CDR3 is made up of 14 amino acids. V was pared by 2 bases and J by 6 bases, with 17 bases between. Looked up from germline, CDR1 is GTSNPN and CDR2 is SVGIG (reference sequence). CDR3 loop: CAWSRYSGMFEQYF. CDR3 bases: TGTGCCTGGAGTCGTTACTCCGGTATGTTCGAGCAGTACTTC.

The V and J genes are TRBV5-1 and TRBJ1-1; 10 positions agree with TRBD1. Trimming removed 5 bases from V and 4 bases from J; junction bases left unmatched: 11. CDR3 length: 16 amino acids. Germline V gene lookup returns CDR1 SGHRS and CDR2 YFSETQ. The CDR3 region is CASRPYPGTGVTEAFF. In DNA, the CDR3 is TGCGCCAGCAGACCTTACCCCGGGACAGGGGTCACTGAAGCTTTCTTT.

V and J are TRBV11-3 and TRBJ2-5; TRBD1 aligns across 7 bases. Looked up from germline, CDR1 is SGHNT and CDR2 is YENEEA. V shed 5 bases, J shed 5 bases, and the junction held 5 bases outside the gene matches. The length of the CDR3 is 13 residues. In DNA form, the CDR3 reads TGTGCCAGCAGCACGACAGGGCGGGAGACCCAGTACTTC. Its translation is CASSTTGRETQYF.